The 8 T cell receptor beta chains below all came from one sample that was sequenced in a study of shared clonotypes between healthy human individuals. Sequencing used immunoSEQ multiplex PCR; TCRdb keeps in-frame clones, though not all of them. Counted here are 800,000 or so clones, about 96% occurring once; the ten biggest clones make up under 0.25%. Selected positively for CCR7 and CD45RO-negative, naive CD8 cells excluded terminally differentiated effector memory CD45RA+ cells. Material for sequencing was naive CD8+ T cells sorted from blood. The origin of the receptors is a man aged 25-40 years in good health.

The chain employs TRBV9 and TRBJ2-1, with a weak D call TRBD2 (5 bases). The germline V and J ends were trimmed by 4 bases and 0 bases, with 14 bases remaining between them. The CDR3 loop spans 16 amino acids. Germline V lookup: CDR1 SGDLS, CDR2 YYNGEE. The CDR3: CASSLIASSSYNEQFF. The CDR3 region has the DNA TGTGCCAGCAGCTTAATAGCGTCTAGCTCCTACAATGAGCAGTTCTTC.

As DNA, the CDR3 is TGTGCCAGCAGCGTAGGTGGGACAGCCGCCTACGAGCAGTACTTC. This encodes CASSVGGTAAYEQYF. The chain carries TRBV9 and TRBJ2-7; 7 bases are shared with TRBD1. With 0 bases clipped from V and 2 bases from J, the junction kept 5 bases outside the gene matches. This CDR3 contains 15 residues. Germline loops: CDR1 SGDLS, CDR2 YYNGEE.

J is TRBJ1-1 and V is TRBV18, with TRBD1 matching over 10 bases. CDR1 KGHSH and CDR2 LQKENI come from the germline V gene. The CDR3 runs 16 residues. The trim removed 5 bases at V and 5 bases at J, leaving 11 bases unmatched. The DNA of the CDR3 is TGTGCCAGCTCATCGGGGACAGGGGCCTCGGGGACTGAAGCTTTCTTT. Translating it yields CASSSGTGASGTEAFF. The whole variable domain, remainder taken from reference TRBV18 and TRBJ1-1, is NAGVMQNPRHLVRRRGQEARLRCSPMKGHSHVYWYRQLPEEGLKFMVYLQKENIIDESGMPKERFSAEFPKEGPSILRIQQVVRGDSAAYFCASSSGTGASGTEAFFGQGTRLTVV.

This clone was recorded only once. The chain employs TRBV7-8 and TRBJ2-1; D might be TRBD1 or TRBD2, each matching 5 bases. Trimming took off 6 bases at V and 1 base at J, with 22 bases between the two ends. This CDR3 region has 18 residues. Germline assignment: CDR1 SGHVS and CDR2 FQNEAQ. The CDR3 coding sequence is TGTGCCAGCAGTCTTCGCACCGCCCGGGACGCGTCCTACAATGAGCAGTTCTTC. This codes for CASSLRTARDASYNEQFF.

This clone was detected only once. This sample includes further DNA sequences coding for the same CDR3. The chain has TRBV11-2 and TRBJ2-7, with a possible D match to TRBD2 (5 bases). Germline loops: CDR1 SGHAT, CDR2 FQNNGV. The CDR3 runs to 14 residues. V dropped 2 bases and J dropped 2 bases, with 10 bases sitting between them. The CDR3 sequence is CASSLSSGTYEQYF. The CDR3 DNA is TGTGCCAGCAGCTTATCGAGCGGTACCTACGAGCAGTACTTC.

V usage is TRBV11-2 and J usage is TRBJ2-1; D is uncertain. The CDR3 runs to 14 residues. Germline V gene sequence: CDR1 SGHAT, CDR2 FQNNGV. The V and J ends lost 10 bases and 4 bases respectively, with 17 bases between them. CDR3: CATTIRIDYNEQFF. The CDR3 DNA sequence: TGTGCCACCACTATCCGGATCGATTACAATGAGCAGTTCTTC.

The CDR3 nucleotides are TGTGCCAGCATGCCGGGTCGCACAGATACGCAGTATTTT. Encoded protein: CASMPGRTDTQYF. V gene TRBV6-5 combines with J gene TRBJ2-3; D gene unclear. The germline V and J ends were trimmed by 7 bases and 1 base, with 9 bases remaining between them. Germline-derived CDR1 and CDR2 are MNHEY and SVGAGI. The CDR3 sequence is 13 residues long.

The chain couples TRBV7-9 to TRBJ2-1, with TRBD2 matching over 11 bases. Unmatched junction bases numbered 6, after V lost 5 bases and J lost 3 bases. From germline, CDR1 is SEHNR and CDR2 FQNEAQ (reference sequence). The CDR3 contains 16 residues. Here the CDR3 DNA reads TGTGCCAGCAGCGCGACTAGCGGGACCCTCTACAATGAGCAGTTCTTC. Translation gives CASSATSGTLYNEQFF.